This TCR beta chain was recorded in a study of cytomegalovirus exposure and HLA in healthy donors. V dropped 5 bases and J dropped 3 bases, with 24 bases sitting between them. The germline V gene has CDR1 SGHRS and CDR2 YFSETQ. This CDR3 is 17 amino acids long. Clones were sequenced by immunoSEQ multiplex PCR, and TCRdb holds only the in-frame ones, with some missing. The data show roughly 280,000 clones, 70% to 90% seen once. The sequenced sample consisted of PBMCs. The sequence was obtained from a woman aged 18-35 years in good health and CMV-seronegative. This chain uses TRBV5-1 with TRBJ2-7; TRBD2 is a possible D gene (5 bases). CDR3: CASRSGGATTLLYEQYF. CDR3 in DNA: TGCGCCAGCAGATCTGGTGGAGCGACTACTCTCCTCTACGAGCAGTACTTC.